This T cell receptor (beta chain) was obtained from a study of identical twins. Study findings and constraints: Zero-insertion analyses might be partly confounded by invariant T cells like MAIT and iNKT. Conclusions rested on cross-sectional statistics rather than following the same donors. Within twin pairs, the out-of-frame alpha sequences they shared showed excess low generation probability.

A universal primer site came from template switching; cDNA carried unique molecular identifiers. TCRdb reanalysed the 5' RACE reads using MiXCR and keeps one entry per CDR3 protein. The sample holds approximately 1.8 million distinct CDR3 sequences, less than 35% seen once. The CDR3 has 14 amino acids. Germline CDR1 reads SNHLY; CDR2 reads FYNNEI. V was clipped by 8 bases and J by 2 bases; unmatched bases: 8. This clonotype was detected only a few times. What it recognizes is unknown. This chain links TRBV2 with TRBJ2-5; TRBD1 matches at 7 bases. The receptor's source is a newborn girl in good health. The sequenced sample was cord blood. DNA of the CDR3: TGTGCCAGCGTTAGACAGGGCCTACAAGAGACCCAGTACTTC. It is translated as CASVRQGLQETQYF.